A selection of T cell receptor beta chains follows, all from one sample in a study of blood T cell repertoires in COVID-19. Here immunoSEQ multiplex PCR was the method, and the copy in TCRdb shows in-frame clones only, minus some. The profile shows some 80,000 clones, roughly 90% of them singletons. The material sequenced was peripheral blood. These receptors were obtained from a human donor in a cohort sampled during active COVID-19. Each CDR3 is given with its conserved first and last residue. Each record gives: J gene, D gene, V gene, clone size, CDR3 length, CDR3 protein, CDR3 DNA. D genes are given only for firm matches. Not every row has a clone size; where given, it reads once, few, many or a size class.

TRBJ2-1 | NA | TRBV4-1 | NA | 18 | CASSQGPFGGKVYNEQFF | TGCGCCAGCAGCCAAGGTCCATTCGGGGGAAAGGTCTACAATGAGCAGTTCTTC
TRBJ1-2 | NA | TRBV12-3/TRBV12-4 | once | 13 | CASSPDMSRGYTF | TGTGCCAGCAGCCCTGACATGTCTCGCGGCTACACCTTC
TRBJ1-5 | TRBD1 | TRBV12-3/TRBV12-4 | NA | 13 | CASRGTGNQPQHF | TGTGCCAGCAGAGGGACAGGCAATCAGCCCCAGCATTTT
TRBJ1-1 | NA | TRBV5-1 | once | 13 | CASSFDRNTEAFF | TGCGCCAGCAGCTTCGACAGGAACACTGAAGCTTTCTTT
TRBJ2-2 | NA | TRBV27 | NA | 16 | CASSRLGTTNTGELFF | TGTGCCAGCAGTCGCCTCGGGACAACGAACACCGGGGAGCTGTTTTTT
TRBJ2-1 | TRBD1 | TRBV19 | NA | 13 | CASSPQQGHEQFF | TGTGCCAGTAGTCCCCAACAGGGGCATGAGCAGTTCTTC
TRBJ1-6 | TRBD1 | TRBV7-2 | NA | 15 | CASSSTGVYNSPLHF | TGTGCCAGCAGCTCGACAGGGGTCTATAATTCACCCCTCCACTTT
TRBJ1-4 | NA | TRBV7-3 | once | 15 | CASSQSGGSNEKLFF | TGTGCCAGCAGCCAAAGCGGGGGCAGTAATGAAAAACTGTTTTTT
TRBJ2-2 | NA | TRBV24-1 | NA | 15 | CATSDPTANTGELFF | TGTGCCACCAGTGACCCGACAGCGAACACCGGGGAGCTGTTTTTT
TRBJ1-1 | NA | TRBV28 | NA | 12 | CASRLPGTEAFF | TGTGCCAGCAGACTTCCGGGCACTGAAGCTTTCTTT
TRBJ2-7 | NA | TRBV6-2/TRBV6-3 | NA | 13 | CASSYSSAYEQYF | TGTGCCAGCAGTTACTCGAGCGCTTACGAGCAGTACTTC
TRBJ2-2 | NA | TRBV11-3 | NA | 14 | CASSSTREAGELFF | TGTGCCAGCAGCTCTACACGGGAAGCCGGGGAGCTGTTTTTT
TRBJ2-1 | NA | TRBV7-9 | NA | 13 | CASSLAVGNEQFF | TGTGCCAGCAGCTTAGCGGTCGGGAATGAGCAGTTCTTC
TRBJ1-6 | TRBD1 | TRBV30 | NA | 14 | CAWSVPGGVSPLHF | TGTGCCTGGAGTGTTCCAGGGGGCGTTTCACCCCTCCACTTT
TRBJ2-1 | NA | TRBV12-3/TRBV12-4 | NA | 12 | CASSYREYEQFF | TGTGCCAGCAGTTACAGAGAGTATGAGCAGTTCTTC
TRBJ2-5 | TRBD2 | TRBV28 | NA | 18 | CASSQGLAGGFIQETQYF | TGTGCCAGCAGCCAAGGACTAGCGGGGGGGTTTATACAAGAGACCCAGTACTTC
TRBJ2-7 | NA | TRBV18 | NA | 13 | CASSPQGFYEQYF | TGTGCCAGCTCACCCCAGGGGTTCTACGAGCAGTACTTC
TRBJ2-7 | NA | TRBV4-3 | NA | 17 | CASSQDLMQGFSYEQYF | TGCGCCAGCAGCCAAGATCTAATGCAGGGGTTCTCCTACGAGCAGTACTTC
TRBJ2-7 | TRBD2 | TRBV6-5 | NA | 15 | CASELSGIDPYEQYF | TGTGCCAGCGAGTTGAGCGGGATCGACCCCTACGAGCAGTACTTC
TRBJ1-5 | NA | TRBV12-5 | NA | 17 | CASGLVHRTGWNQPQHF | TGTGCTAGTGGTTTGGTACACAGAACAGGCTGGAATCAGCCCCAGCATTTT
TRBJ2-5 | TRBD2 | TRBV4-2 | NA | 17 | CASSQVTRLADQETQYF | TGTGCCAGCAGCCAAGTTACTCGGCTAGCGGATCAAGAGACCCAGTACTTC
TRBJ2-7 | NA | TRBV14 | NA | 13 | CAGGGVTGHEQYF | TGTGCCGGGGGAGGGGTGACAGGCCACGAGCAGTACTTC
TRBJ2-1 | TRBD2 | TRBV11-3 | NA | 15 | CASSWTSGGPEEQFF | TGTGCCAGCAGTTGGACTAGCGGGGGCCCAGAAGAGCAGTTCTTC
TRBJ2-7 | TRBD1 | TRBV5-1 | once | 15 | CASSWGQGRSYEQYF | TGCGCCAGCAGCTGGGGACAGGGGCGCTCCTACGAGCAGTACTTC
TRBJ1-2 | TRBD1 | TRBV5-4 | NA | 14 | CASSPGQLSPGYTF | TGTGCCAGCAGCCCGGGACAGCTCTCCCCTGGCTACACCTTC
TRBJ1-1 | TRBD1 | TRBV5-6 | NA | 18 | CASSLEGRGHNSNTEAFF | TGTGCCAGCAGCTTGGAGGGCAGGGGGCATAATTCGAACACTGAAGCTTTCTTT
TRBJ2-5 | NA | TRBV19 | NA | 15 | CASSIHRASQETQYF | TGTGCCAGTAGTATCCACAGGGCCTCCCAAGAGACCCAGTACTTC
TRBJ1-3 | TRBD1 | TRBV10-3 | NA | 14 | CAIAQGASGNTIYF | TGTGCCATCGCCCAGGGGGCCTCTGGAAACACCATATATTTT
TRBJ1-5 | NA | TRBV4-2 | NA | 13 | CASSWTPEQPQHF | TGTGCCAGCAGCTGGACACCTGAACAGCCCCAGCATTTT
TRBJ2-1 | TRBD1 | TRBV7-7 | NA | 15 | CASSLNRGPTGEQFF | TGTGCTAGCAGCTTAAACAGGGGGCCTACAGGCGAGCAGTTCTTC
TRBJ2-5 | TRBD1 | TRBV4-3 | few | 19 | CASSQLSLAGTGVSETQYF | TGCGCCAGCAGCCAGCTAAGCCTTGCCGGGACAGGGGTAAGCGAGACCCAGTACTTC
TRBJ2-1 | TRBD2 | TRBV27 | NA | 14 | CASSFQAGDNEQFF | TGTGCCAGCAGTTTCCAAGCGGGAGACAATGAGCAGTTCTTC
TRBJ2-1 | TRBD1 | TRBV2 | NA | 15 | CASSPRTGTYNEQFF | TGTGCCAGCAGCCCCCGGACAGGGACCTACAATGAGCAGTTCTTC
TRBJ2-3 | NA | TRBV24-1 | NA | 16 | CATSAGGQGSTDTQYF | TGTGCCACCAGTGCCGGAGGCCAGGGGAGCACAGATACGCAGTATTTT
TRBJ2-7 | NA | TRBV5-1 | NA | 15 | CASSSPSPSQVEQYF | TGCGCCAGCAGCTCCCCTTCCCCCTCCCAGGTCGAGCAGTACTTC
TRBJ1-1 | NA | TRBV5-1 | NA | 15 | CASSPYTGKSPEAFF | TGCGCCAGCAGCCCTTACACAGGGAAAAGTCCTGAAGCTTTCTTT
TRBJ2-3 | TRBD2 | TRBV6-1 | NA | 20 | CASSELRWTSGNYPTDTQYF | TGTGCCAGCAGTGAACTCCGGTGGACTAGCGGCAACTACCCCACAGATACGCAGTATTTT
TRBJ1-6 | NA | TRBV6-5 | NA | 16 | CASSYSGRDGYSPLHF | TGTGCCAGCAGTTACTCAGGGAGGGACGGGTATTCACCCCTCCACTTT
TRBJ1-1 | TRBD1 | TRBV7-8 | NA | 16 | CASSLEGTVKNTEAFF | TGTGCCAGCAGCTTGGAAGGGACAGTTAAGAACACTGAAGCTTTCTTT
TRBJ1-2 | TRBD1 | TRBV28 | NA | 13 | CASSLYPGGGYTF | TGTGCCAGCAGTTTATACCCAGGGGGTGGCTACACCTTC
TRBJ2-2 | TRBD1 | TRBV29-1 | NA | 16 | CSVRPTGGGDTGELFF | TGCAGCGTCCGCCCTACAGGGGGCGGTGACACCGGGGAGCTGTTTTTT
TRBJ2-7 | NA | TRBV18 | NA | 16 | CASSPPGTPRAYEQYF | TGTGCCAGCTCACCTCCCGGGACACCCCGAGCCTACGAGCAGTACTTC
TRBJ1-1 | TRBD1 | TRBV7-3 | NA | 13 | CASSWDRNTEAFF | TGTGCCAGCAGCTGGGACAGGAACACTGAAGCTTTCTTT
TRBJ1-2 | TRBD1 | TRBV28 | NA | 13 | CASSPGTGYGYTF | TGTGCCAGCAGTCCCGGGACAGGCTATGGCTACACCTTC
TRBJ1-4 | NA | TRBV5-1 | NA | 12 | CASSLDLEKLFF | TGCGCCAGCAGCTTGGATCTTGAAAAACTGTTTTTT
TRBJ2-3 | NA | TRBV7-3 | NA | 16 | CASSLTGSSGTDTQYF | TGTGCCAGCAGCTTAACCGGGTCTAGCGGCACAGATACGCAGTATTTT
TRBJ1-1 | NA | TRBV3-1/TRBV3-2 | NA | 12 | CASSQLGREAFF | TGTGCCAGCAGCCAACTAGGAAGAGAAGCTTTCTTT
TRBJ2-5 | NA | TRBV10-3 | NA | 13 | CAISVSGQETQYF | TGTGCCATCAGTGTATCCGGCCAAGAGACCCAGTACTTC
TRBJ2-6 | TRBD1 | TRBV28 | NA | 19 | CASSHHQGAPPSGANVLTF | TGTGCCAGCAGCCATCATCAGGGGGCCCCCCCCTCTGGGGCCAACGTCCTGACTTTC
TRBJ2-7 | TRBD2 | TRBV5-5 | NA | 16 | CASSLGWREDLGEQYF | TGTGCCAGCAGCTTGGGTTGGCGGGAGGACCTCGGCGAGCAGTACTTC